This T cell receptor (beta chain) was recorded in a study of CD8 T cells in Susac syndrome. Points from the study as a whole: The study acknowledged a relatively small number of individuals in its TCR sequencing and HLA analysis.

Sequencing of TCR beta, carried out with a high-throughput approach, was applied to CD8+ and CD4+ T cells from the blood. In contrast to the negatively isolated CD8+ and CD4+ T cells, TEMRA cells were FACS-enriched. The CDR3 totals 17 residues. Germline CDR1 SGHRS, CDR2 YFSETQ. Trimming cost V 1 base and J 1 base, with 17 bases left between them. In the case of this clonotype: The target antigen is unknown.

When the RNA was reverse transcribed, random hexamers were used with an input of 0.5 to 1 ug. The authors amplified TCR beta CDR3 across 54 Vbeta and 13 Jbeta using immunoSEQ multiplex PCR. TCRdb itself ran the immunoSEQ multiplex PCR reads through MiXCR, one entry per CDR3 protein. This sample has under 550,000 distinct CDR3 sequences, with around 83% found just once. The genes are TRBV5-1 and TRBJ1-1, with D unclear. The TCR sequence derives from a human donor with multiple sclerosis. Sequences were obtained from CD8+ T cells from PBMCs. The CDR3 protein is CASSLFTEADPNTEAFF. The CDR3 DNA is TGCGCCAGCAGCTTGTTTACCGAGGCAGACCCGAACACTGAAGCTTTCTTT. The variable domain in full, with the rest retrieved from reference TRBV5-1 and TRBJ1-1, is KAGVTQTPRYLIKTRGQQVTLSCSPISGHRSVSWYQQTPGQGLQFLFEYFSETQRNKGNFPGRFSGRQFSNSRSEMNVSTLELGDSALYLCASSLFTEADPNTEAFFGQGTRLTVV.